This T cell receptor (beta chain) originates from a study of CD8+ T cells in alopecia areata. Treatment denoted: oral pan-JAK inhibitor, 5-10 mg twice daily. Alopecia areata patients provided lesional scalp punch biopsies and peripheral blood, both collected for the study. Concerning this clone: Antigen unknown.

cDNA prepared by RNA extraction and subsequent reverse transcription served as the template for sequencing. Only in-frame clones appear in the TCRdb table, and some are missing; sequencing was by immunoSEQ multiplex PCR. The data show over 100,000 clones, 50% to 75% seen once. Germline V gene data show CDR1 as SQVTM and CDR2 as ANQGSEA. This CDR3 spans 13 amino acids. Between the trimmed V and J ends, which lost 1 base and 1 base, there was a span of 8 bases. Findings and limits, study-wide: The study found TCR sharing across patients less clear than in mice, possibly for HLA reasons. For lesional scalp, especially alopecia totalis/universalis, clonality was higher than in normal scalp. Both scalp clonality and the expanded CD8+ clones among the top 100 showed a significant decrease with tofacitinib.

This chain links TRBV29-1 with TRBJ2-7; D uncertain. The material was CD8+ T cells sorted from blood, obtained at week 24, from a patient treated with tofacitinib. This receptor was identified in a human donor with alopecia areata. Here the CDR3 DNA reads TGCAGCGTTGAAGCCCAGGATTCCTACGAGCAGTACTTC. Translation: CSVEAQDSYEQYF.